Below are 15 T cell receptor delta chains sequenced from a single sample in a study of γδ T cells in repeated Plasmodium falciparum infection. TCRdb re-called the multiplex PCR reads via CATT. Here the sample spans more than 45,000 delta-chain clones, about 1.5% being singletons. Bulk repertoires came from Vgamma9/Vdelta2+ or Vdelta2-negative gammadelta T cells flow-sorted from PBMC. The sample consisted of gamma-delta T cells from blood. These TCRs come from a pool of human donors (malaria-infected and uninfected, not separated).

This clone has just a few counts. This DNA translates differently at residue 26 from the TCRdb protein, which is that of a much larger clone; a read error is likely, and the protein shown is the DNA's own translation. The CDR3 sequence is CAFGGSSPLGDTGSACLRIATYTDKFIF. The CDR3 nucleotides read TGTGCCTTTGGTGGTTCCTCCCCGCTGGGGGATACGGGGAGCGCATGTTTACGGATAGCTACGTACACCGATAAATTCATCTTT. No J gene was named, though the V gene is TRDV3; the table's D call, TRDD3, has no DNA check behind it. Germline V gene sequence: CDR1 TVYSNPD, CDR2 GDNSRS (reference sequence). The CDR3 runs 28 residues.

This clone has just a few counts. Only one base separates this from a far larger clonotype, so it likely reflects a read error. Other DNA sequences from this sample encode an identical CDR3 as well. The rearrangement links TRDV1 to TRDJ1; TRDD3 aligns across 11 bases. TCRdb supplies no J gene; here it was assigned by aligning the nucleotide sequence to germline. V gave up 0 bases and J gave up 4 bases; unmatched junction bases: 13. CDR1 and CDR2 (germline): TSWWSYY, QGS. The CDR3 is 19 amino acids. In nucleotides, the CDR3 is TGTGCTCTTGGGGAACTGGGTTCTTGGGGGATACGAGATGGCGATAAACTCATCTTT. Its protein product is CALGELGSWGIRDGDKLIF.

This clone was found a few times. The amino acid sequence in TCRdb belongs to a much larger clone and departs from this DNA's translation at residue 16, likely a sequencing read error; the sequence shown is translated from the DNA. The rearrangement joins TRDV1 to TRDJ1; 9 bases align to TRDD3. The germline V gene encodes CDR1 TSWWSYY and CDR2 QGS. The CDR3 sequence is 23 residues long. V dropped 0 bases and J dropped 1; count of bases not matched to a gene: 24. The CDR3 nucleotides are TGTGCTCTTGGGGAACTTGACCTACTCTGGGGGATCGTGCCTCCTTTTTCCACCGATAAACTCATCTTT. Protein: CALGELDLLWGIVPPFSTDKLIF.

As concerns this clone: It is likely a read error: a sequence one base away is far more abundant. The same CDR3 can be traced to other DNA sequences in this sample. V gene TRDV3 combines with J gene TRDJ1; possible D gene TRDD2, 6 bases. Per the germline V gene, CDR1 is TVYSNPD and CDR2 is GDNSRS (reference sequence). The ends were cut back, 3 bases at V and 1 base at J, with 33 bases in the middle. The CDR3 is 20 amino acids. As DNA, the CDR3 is TGTGCCTTCCTACATCCTACTTGGCCAGTGCTTCGTCGTTTCACCGATAAACTCATCTTT. Translated: CAFLHPTWPVLRRFTDKLIF.

This clone was observed a handful of times. TCRdb pairs this DNA with a much larger clone's protein that differs at residue 9, likely a read error; the protein shown was translated from the DNA. The V call is TRAV38-2/DV8, the J call TRDJ1, with 9 bases lining up with TRDD3. After removal of 0 bases from V and 5 bases from J, the junction contained 26 bases not matched to a gene. CDR3 length equals 22 residues. Germline V lookup: CDR1 TSESDYY, CDR2 QEAYKQQN. CDR3 loop: CAYRSGVFTPLLGDLKRDKLIF. DNA for the CDR3: TGTGCTTATAGGAGCGGCGTCTTTACTCCCCTACTGGGGGACCTGAAACGAGATAAACTCATCTTT.

This clone appeared a few times. The protein TCRdb lists belongs to a much larger clone and differs from this DNA's translation at residue 12, which points to a read error; the protein shown is made from the DNA. This CDR3 reads CASRLPSSILEIDKLIF. CDR3 nucleotide sequence: TGTGCCTCTAGGCTTCCTAGCTCAATACTTGAGATCGATAAACTCATCTTT. The chain couples TRDV3 to TRDJ1, with 7 bases matching TRDD2. The CDR3 spans 17 residues. Germline trimming cut 4 bases from V and 4 bases from J; bases unmatched to any gene: 21. Germline V CDR1 and CDR2: TVYSNPD, GDNSRS (reference sequence).

In this sample, this clone turned up a few times. One base separates it from a far larger clone, so it is likely a read error. At the DNA level, this CDR3 is encoded by other sequences in the same sample as well. The J gene is TRDJ1, the V gene TRDV3; TRDD3 might be the D (6 bases). Germline V gene lookup returns CDR1 TVYSNPD and CDR2 GDNSRS (reference sequence). CDR3 length equals 22 residues. The CDR3 DNA follows: TGTGCTTTTCGTGAAGGGCGCTTCTCCCCTTTCTGGGGTCCAGGGAGAACCGATAAACTCATCTTT. Residues: CAFREGRFSPFWGPGRTDKLIF.

This clone was counted a few times. The TCRdb record carries a much larger clone's protein, which differs from this DNA's translation at residue 5; a read error is the likely cause, and the protein listed here is the DNA translation. This rearrangement joins TRDV2 to TRDJ3; 7 nucleotides match TRDD3. TCRdb gives no J gene; it was assigned here by matching the DNA to germline. Trimming removed 3 bases from V and 0 bases from J; junction bases left unmatched: 22. The CDR3 totals 23 residues. Germline CDR1 and CDR2: GEAIGNYY and EKD. CDR3 sequence: CACDAKGGGALVLSSWDTRQMFF. In nucleotides, the CDR3 is TGTGCCTGTGACGCCAAAGGTGGGGGAGCCCTTGTCCTCAGCTCCTGGGACACCCGACAGATGTTTTTC.

This clone was seen a handful of times. TCRdb has a much larger clone's protein, which differs at residue 7 from the translation of this DNA, likely because of a read error; what is shown is the protein translated from the DNA. The chain carries TRDV1 and TRDJ1; 12 bases are shared with TRDD3. The J gene, absent from TCRdb, was called here by matching the DNA to germline. The CDR3 has 20 residues. Looked up from germline, CDR1 is TSWWSYY and CDR2 is QGS. Trimming removed 3 bases from V and 0 bases from J; junction bases left unmatched: 14. CDR3 sequence (DNA): TGTGCTCTTGGGGACCGGAAAGCTGGGGGATACGAGTTGTACACCGATAAACTCATCTTT. Translated: CALGDRKAGGYELYTDKLIF.

This clone was observed a handful of times. TCRdb records a much larger clone's protein for this DNA, with a difference at residue 3 that likely arises from a read error; the protein given is the translation of the DNA. V gene TRDV3 combines with J gene TRDJ1; no reliable D call. No J gene was available from TCRdb, and it was assigned here by a germline match of the DNA. V was shortened by 5 bases and J by 0 bases, with 25 bases between the two germline ends. Germline V CDR1 and CDR2: TVYSNPD, GDNSRS (reference sequence). The length of the CDR3 is 17 residues. The CDR3 DNA is TGTGCCCTTAATCCCATCCGGACAACCCCGTACACCGATAAACTCATCTTT. Its translation is CALNPIRTTPYTDKLIF.

This clone was seen a handful of times. Translating this DNA gives a protein that differs at residue 16 from the TCRdb one, which belongs to a much larger clone; a read error is likely, and the protein shown is this translation. The rearrangement joins TRAV36/DV7 to TRDJ1, with D tentatively TRDD3 (8 bases). Germline V gene data show CDR1 as VTNFRS and CDR2 as LTSSGIE (reference sequence). The ends were cut back, 3 bases at V and 5 bases at J, with 35 bases in the middle. This CDR3 is built from 20 residues. CDR3 nucleotide sequence: TGTGCTGTGGCTCGCTGGGATTCCTACGGGGCTACTGGGGGTCGAGATAAACTCATCTTT. Amino acid sequence: CAVARWDSYGATGGRDKLIF.

In regard to this clone: A far larger clone differs by one base, so this is likely a read error. The same CDR3 can be traced to other DNA sequences in this sample. The chain recombines TRDV2 with TRDJ3, with 7 bases identical to TRDD3. TCRdb offers no J gene call, so here the DNA was matched to germline to obtain one. This CDR3 is 17 amino acids long. With 1 base clipped from V and 0 bases from J, the junction kept 2 bases outside the gene matches. From germline, CDR1 is GEAIGNYY and CDR2 EKD. This chain's CDR3 is CACDTWGSSWDTRQMFF. Written as DNA, the CDR3 is TGTGCCTGTGACACTTGGGGGAGCTCCTGGGACACCCGACAGATGTTTTTC.

Turning to this clone: TCRdb's protein, taken from a much larger clone, differs from this DNA's translation at residue 15, likely owing to a read error; the protein displayed comes from the DNA. This chain links TRDV2 with TRDJ1; a possible D gene is TRDD2 (7 bases). The J gene is absent in TCRdb and was assigned here via DNA matching to germline. CDR3 length: 25 amino acids. Germline CDR1 reads GEAIGNYY; CDR2 reads EKD. Trimming removed 3 bases at V and 0 bases at J, with 43 bases between. The CDR3 nucleotides are TGTGCCTGTGACCCGATCCGTTCAAGTTCCTACTCGTGGGGGGTACTAAGGGCGTACACCGATAAACTCATCTTT. Its translation is CACDPIRSSSYSWGVLRAYTDKLIF.

This clone was seen a few times. This DNA's translation differs at residue 8 from TCRdb's protein, which comes from a much larger clone; a read error is likely, and the protein shown is translated from the DNA. The chain is built from TRDV3 and TRDJ1; D is possibly TRDD3 (6 bases). Germline matching of the DNA provided the J gene here, since TCRdb leaves it blank. Germline-derived CDR1 and CDR2 are TVYSNPD and GDNSRS (reference sequence). V dropped 2 bases and J dropped 0 bases, with 31 bases sitting between them. The CDR3 loop spans 20 amino acids. CDR3 in DNA: TGTGCCTTTGGCCGGCTACGGTGCCTGTACTGGGTCACGTACACCGATAAACTCATCTTT. Translation: CAFGRLRCLYWVTYTDKLIF.

There are many counts of this clone. Given a much more abundant clone one base away, this may be a read error. V and J are TRDV1 and TRDJ1, with 12 bases matching TRDD3. CDR3 size: 23 residues. Trimming took 3 bases from V and 0 from J; bases not matched to a gene: 23. Germline V lookup: CDR1 TSWWSYY, CDR2 QGS. The CDR3 region has the DNA TGTGCTCTTGGGGAGGGCTTCCTACCGTACTGGGGGATACTTTGGGCTTACACCGATAAACTCATCTTT. This sequence encodes CALGEGFLPYWGILWAYTDKLIF.